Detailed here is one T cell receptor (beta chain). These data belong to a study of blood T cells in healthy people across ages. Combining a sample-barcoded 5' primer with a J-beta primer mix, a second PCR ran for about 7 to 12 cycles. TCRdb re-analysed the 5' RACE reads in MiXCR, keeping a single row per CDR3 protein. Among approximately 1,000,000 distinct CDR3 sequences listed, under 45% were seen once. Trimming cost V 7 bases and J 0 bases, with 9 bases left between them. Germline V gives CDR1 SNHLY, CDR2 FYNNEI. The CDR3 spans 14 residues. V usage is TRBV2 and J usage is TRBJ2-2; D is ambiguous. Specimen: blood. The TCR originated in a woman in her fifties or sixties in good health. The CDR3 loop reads CASIPRTNTGELFF. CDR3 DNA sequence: TGTGCCAGCATTCCTAGGACGAACACCGGGGAGCTGTTTTTT.